These T cell receptor beta chains were read from a single sample in a study of T cell responses to AZD1222 COVID-19 vaccine. Clones were read by immunoSEQ multiplex PCR, and TCRdb kept only the in-frame ones, dropping some. This repertoire shows 110,000 to 150,000 clones, over 85% found once; its top ten account for around 0.9%. The material sequenced was peripheral blood, taken on day 0 of MenACWY control vaccination. The receptors derive from an adult in good health. Both conserved end residues are part of each CDR3. Fields, in order: CDR3 DNA, CDR3 protein, D gene, V gene, clone size, J gene. D genes are given only for firm matches. A row's size may be missing; if present it is once, few, many or a size class.

CDR3nt: TGTGCCAGCAGTGTTTGGGTTGAGCAGTTCTTC; CDR3aa: CASSVWVEQFF; d_gene: NA; v_gene: TRBV2; abundance: NA; j_gene: TRBJ2-1
CDR3nt: TGTGCCAGCAGTTTTGTACAGGCGTACTCTGGAAACACCATATATTTT; CDR3aa: CASSFVQAYSGNTIYF; d_gene: NA; v_gene: TRBV2; abundance: NA; j_gene: TRBJ1-3
CDR3nt: TGTGCCAGCAGCGGGAAGGGACGGCGGGGAGGAGATACGCAGTATTTT; CDR3aa: CASSGKGRRGGDTQYF; d_gene: NA; v_gene: TRBV9; abundance: NA; j_gene: TRBJ2-3
CDR3nt: TGCGCCAGCAGCGCCGGACAGGGAAATTCACCCCTCCACTTT; CDR3aa: CASSAGQGNSPLHF; d_gene: TRBD1; v_gene: TRBV5-1; abundance: few; j_gene: TRBJ1-6
CDR3nt: TGTGCCAGCAGCTTTACAGGGGGAGACTACACCTTC; CDR3aa: CASSFTGGDYTF; d_gene: TRBD1; v_gene: TRBV6-2/TRBV6-3; abundance: NA; j_gene: TRBJ1-2
CDR3nt: TGTGCCAGCAGCTTCCCCATGGACAGGATCGCTTGGAATGAGCAGTTCTTC; CDR3aa: CASSFPMDRIAWNEQFF; d_gene: TRBD1; v_gene: TRBV7-8; abundance: NA; j_gene: TRBJ2-1
CDR3nt: TGTGCCAGCAGCCAGGCTGGGGGGGTAGACTATGGCTACACCTTC; CDR3aa: CASSQAGGVDYGYTF; d_gene: NA; v_gene: TRBV4-2; abundance: NA; j_gene: TRBJ1-2
CDR3nt: TGTGCCACCAGTGACCCGGGATCCTCGGGAGAGACCCAGTACTTC; CDR3aa: CATSDPGSSGETQYF; d_gene: NA; v_gene: TRBV24-1; abundance: once; j_gene: TRBJ2-5
CDR3nt: TGTGCCAGCAGCTTAAACAAGGGTCTCAATGGCTACACCTTC; CDR3aa: CASSLNKGLNGYTF; d_gene: NA; v_gene: TRBV13; abundance: NA; j_gene: TRBJ1-2
CDR3nt: TGTGCCAGCAGCACCCGACAGGGAACTAATGAAAAACTGTTTTTT; CDR3aa: CASSTRQGTNEKLFF; d_gene: TRBD1; v_gene: TRBV9; abundance: NA; j_gene: TRBJ1-4
CDR3nt: TGTGCCAGCAGTTACGGCCAGGGGGATTACAACTATGGCTACACCTTC; CDR3aa: CASSYGQGDYNYGYTF; d_gene: TRBD1; v_gene: TRBV6-5; abundance: NA; j_gene: TRBJ1-2
CDR3nt: TGTGCCAGCAGTTACGAGGGGATGGGTGGAAACACCATATATTTT; CDR3aa: CASSYEGMGGNTIYF; d_gene: NA; v_gene: TRBV6-5; abundance: NA; j_gene: TRBJ1-3
CDR3nt: TGTGCCAGCAGTTACTCCCCTTTTCTAGCGGGAGCTCCCACAGATACGCAGTATTTT; CDR3aa: CASSYSPFLAGAPTDTQYF; d_gene: TRBD2; v_gene: TRBV6-2/TRBV6-3; abundance: NA; j_gene: TRBJ2-3
CDR3nt: TGTGCCAGCAGCCCCCGGGACAGAGACAATGAGCAGTTCTTC; CDR3aa: CASSPRDRDNEQFF; d_gene: TRBD1; v_gene: TRBV7-3; abundance: NA; j_gene: TRBJ2-1
CDR3nt: TGTGCCAGCAGAGGGCAGCCCGGGGAGCTGTTTTTT; CDR3aa: CASRGQPGELFF; d_gene: NA; v_gene: TRBV2; abundance: NA; j_gene: TRBJ2-2
CDR3nt: TGTGCCAGCAGGACTCTGGACAGGCAGATTCGAAACTATGGCTACACCTTC; CDR3aa: CASRTLDRQIRNYGYTF; d_gene: TRBD1; v_gene: TRBV5-8; abundance: NA; j_gene: TRBJ1-2
CDR3nt: TGTGCCAGGATCACGAGTGAGACCCAGTACTTC; CDR3aa: CARITSETQYF; d_gene: NA; v_gene: TRBV6-9; abundance: NA; j_gene: TRBJ2-5
CDR3nt: TGTGCCAGCAGTTTATGGCCCGGAGGGCCCTACGAGCAGTACTTC; CDR3aa: CASSLWPGGPYEQYF; d_gene: NA; v_gene: TRBV28; abundance: NA; j_gene: TRBJ2-7
CDR3nt: TGTGCCATCAGTGAGGAGACCCAGTACTTC; CDR3aa: CAISEETQYF; d_gene: NA; v_gene: TRBV10-3; abundance: NA; j_gene: TRBJ2-5
CDR3nt: TGTGCCAGCAGCCAAGAACGCTCTGGGGCCAACGTCCTGACTTTC; CDR3aa: CASSQERSGANVLTF; d_gene: NA; v_gene: TRBV3-1/TRBV3-2; abundance: NA; j_gene: TRBJ2-6
CDR3nt: TGTGCCAGCAGCGTATCGGCACTCCTGGACAATGAGCAGTTCTTC; CDR3aa: CASSVSALLDNEQFF; d_gene: NA; v_gene: TRBV9; abundance: NA; j_gene: TRBJ2-1
CDR3nt: TGTGCCAGCACCCTTCGGGGGGAAAATTCACCCCTCCACTTT; CDR3aa: CASTLRGENSPLHF; d_gene: NA; v_gene: TRBV7-9; abundance: NA; j_gene: TRBJ1-6
CDR3nt: TGTGCCAGCAGCGGTCGGACAGGATACTATGGCTACACCTTC; CDR3aa: CASSGRTGYYGYTF; d_gene: TRBD1; v_gene: TRBV9; abundance: NA; j_gene: TRBJ1-2
CDR3nt: TGTGCCAGCAGTAGGACGGGGAACACTGAAGCTTTCTTT; CDR3aa: CASSRTGNTEAFF; d_gene: NA; v_gene: TRBV6-5; abundance: NA; j_gene: TRBJ1-1
CDR3nt: TGCGCCAGCAGCTTGGCTGGTGGGAGCATTGATTTTCCCGATACGCAGTATTTT; CDR3aa: CASSLAGGSIDFPDTQYF; d_gene: NA; v_gene: TRBV5-1; abundance: NA; j_gene: TRBJ2-3
CDR3nt: TGTGCCAGCAGCACGACAGTGAGCTCCTACAATGAGCAGTTCTTC; CDR3aa: CASSTTVSSYNEQFF; d_gene: NA; v_gene: TRBV7-3; abundance: NA; j_gene: TRBJ2-1
CDR3nt: TGTGCCAGCCGGCAACTAGCATCCAACATTCAGTACTTC; CDR3aa: CASRQLASNIQYF; d_gene: NA; v_gene: TRBV19; abundance: NA; j_gene: TRBJ2-4
CDR3nt: TGCGCCAGCAGCTTGGCTGAGGGCACTGAAGCTTTCTTT; CDR3aa: CASSLAEGTEAFF; d_gene: NA; v_gene: TRBV5-1; abundance: NA; j_gene: TRBJ1-1
CDR3nt: TGCGCCAGCAGCCAGCGGACAGGGGGCGAGCAGTACTTC; CDR3aa: CASSQRTGGEQYF; d_gene: TRBD1; v_gene: TRBV4-3; abundance: NA; j_gene: TRBJ2-7
CDR3nt: TGTGCCAGCAGTGGCCGGGAGGCCTTCCGACGTTGGACCTTC; CDR3aa: CASSGREAFRRWTF; d_gene: NA; v_gene: TRBV28; abundance: NA; j_gene: TRBJ1-2
CDR3nt: TGTGCCAGCAGCTTATCACTACCGGGAAACTTGAACACTGAAGCTTTCTTT; CDR3aa: CASSLSLPGNLNTEAFF; d_gene: NA; v_gene: TRBV7-9; abundance: NA; j_gene: TRBJ1-1
CDR3nt: TGTGCCAGCTCACCGGCTAGCGGGGGGATAATCGGTGGCTACACCTTC; CDR3aa: CASSPASGGIIGGYTF; d_gene: NA; v_gene: TRBV18; abundance: NA; j_gene: TRBJ1-2
CDR3nt: TGTGCCAGCACCCAAGGGGGGGCCTACGAGCAGTACTTC; CDR3aa: CASTQGGAYEQYF; d_gene: NA; v_gene: TRBV6-5; abundance: NA; j_gene: TRBJ2-7
CDR3nt: TGTGCCACCAGCAGAGATAAGGGGGAGACTGCAACTAATGAAAAACTGTTTTTT; CDR3aa: CATSRDKGETATNEKLFF; d_gene: NA; v_gene: TRBV15; abundance: NA; j_gene: TRBJ1-4
CDR3nt: TGTGCCAGCAGTTTGCAGGGACAGACGAACACTGAAGCTTTCTTT; CDR3aa: CASSLQGQTNTEAFF; d_gene: TRBD1; v_gene: TRBV27; abundance: NA; j_gene: TRBJ1-1
CDR3nt: TGTGCCAGCAGCCTACTCCAGGGGGGGAACTATGGCTACACCTTC; CDR3aa: CASSLLQGGNYGYTF; d_gene: TRBD1; v_gene: TRBV7-9; abundance: NA; j_gene: TRBJ1-2
CDR3nt: TGTGCCAGCAGCTTACGGGATAAGAACGGGGAGCTGTTTTTT; CDR3aa: CASSLRDKNGELFF; d_gene: NA; v_gene: TRBV11-2; abundance: NA; j_gene: TRBJ2-2
CDR3nt: TGTGCCTGGAAAAGGGCTAGCGGGGCTCGCCAAGAGACCCAGTACTTC; CDR3aa: CAWKRASGARQETQYF; d_gene: TRBD2; v_gene: TRBV30; abundance: once; j_gene: TRBJ2-5
CDR3nt: TGTGCCAGCAGTGCTAGCGGGGTAGGCAATGAGCAGTTCTTC; CDR3aa: CASSASGVGNEQFF; d_gene: TRBD2; v_gene: TRBV6-4; abundance: NA; j_gene: TRBJ2-1
CDR3nt: TGTGCCAGTAGTCTAGGCAGGGACCAGCCCCAGCATTTT; CDR3aa: CASSLGRDQPQHF; d_gene: NA; v_gene: TRBV19; abundance: few; j_gene: TRBJ1-5
CDR3nt: TGTGCCAGCAGTGTAGGGGACTCACCCCTCCACTTT; CDR3aa: CASSVGDSPLHF; d_gene: NA; v_gene: TRBV2; abundance: NA; j_gene: TRBJ1-6
CDR3nt: TGTGCCAGCAGCTTGGGGGCCACCCCAACTAATGAAAAACTGTTTTTT; CDR3aa: CASSLGATPTNEKLFF; d_gene: NA; v_gene: TRBV5-6; abundance: NA; j_gene: TRBJ1-4
CDR3nt: TGTGCCAGCTGGGGGGGGTTGGACTATGGCTACACCTTC; CDR3aa: CASWGGLDYGYTF; d_gene: NA; v_gene: TRBV7-9; abundance: NA; j_gene: TRBJ1-2
CDR3nt: TGTGCCAGTAGCGCGGACAGGGGGCGGCAGTACTTC; CDR3aa: CASSADRGRQYF; d_gene: TRBD1; v_gene: TRBV19; abundance: NA; j_gene: TRBJ2-7
CDR3nt: TGTGCCAGTAGAGGGACTAGCACAGATACGCAGTATTTT; CDR3aa: CASRGTSTDTQYF; d_gene: NA; v_gene: TRBV19; abundance: NA; j_gene: TRBJ2-3
CDR3nt: TGTGCCTGGCTGGGTGGGAACCCCTATGGCTACACCTTC; CDR3aa: CAWLGGNPYGYTF; d_gene: NA; v_gene: TRBV30; abundance: NA; j_gene: TRBJ1-2
CDR3nt: TGCAGCGTTCGGTTGGGGGGCTCTGGAAACACCATATATTTT; CDR3aa: CSVRLGGSGNTIYF; d_gene: NA; v_gene: TRBV29-1; abundance: NA; j_gene: TRBJ1-3
CDR3nt: TGCGCCAGCAGCCAAGAACCGGGACAGGGCCTGGAGCAGTACTTC; CDR3aa: CASSQEPGQGLEQYF; d_gene: TRBD1; v_gene: TRBV4-3; abundance: once; j_gene: TRBJ2-7